This T cell receptor beta chain stems from a study of T cells in Graves' hyperthyroidism and ophthalmopathy. Study in general: Peripheral blood was drawn at first diagnosis, prior to all treatment.

RNA transcripts gave rise to amplified TCR beta CDR3 regions. Researchers ran a first-round RT-PCR on the TCR CDR3 using the HTBI primer set. TCRdb re-called the multiplex PCR reads with MiXCR, one entry per CDR3 protein. The sample records about 50,000 distinct CDR3 sequences, roughly 49% being singletons. CDR1 is DFQATT and CDR2 is SNEGSKA in the germline V gene (reference sequence). CDR3 length: 16 amino acids. J was trimmed by 1 base and V by 1 base; bases with no gene match: 6. Study outcomes and limitations: Blood also contained most expanded thyroid clonotypes above 0.001.

This clonotype came up many times. What it binds is not known. Clinical Activity Scores of at least 3, NOSPECS grades of at least 4 and durations under 3 months characterized ophthalmopathy patients. V and J are TRBV20-1 and TRBJ2-3; 9 bases align to TRBD2. Sequences were obtained from blood. The clonotype was recovered from a woman aged 25 to 39 with Graves' ophthalmopathy. CDR3 region: CSARGGRAGGTDTQYF. The CDR3 nucleotides are TGCAGTGCTAGAGGCGGGAGGGCCGGAGGCACAGATACGCAGTATTTT.